Following are 8 T cell receptor beta chains from one sample sequenced in a study of CD8+CD57+ T cells in acquired aplastic anemia. The template for TCR beta VDJ and CDR3 sequence profiling was genomic DNA. TCRdb itself ran the reads through MiXCR, one entry per CDR3 protein. The table records around 200,000 distinct CDR3 sequences, around 50% of them present only once. Sequenced patients had shown CD8+CD57+ cell expansion by flow cytometry. The source material was sorted CD4+, CD8+, or CD8+CD57+ T cells (not recorded which) from PBMCs. Receptor source: a human donor with aplastic anemia.

This clonotype was recorded many times. The chain uses TRBV5-1 and TRBJ2-1; D is uncertain. The CDR3 is made up of 14 amino acids. Trimming took 7 bases from V and 1 from J, leaving 12 bases between them. In germline, CDR1 is SGHRS, CDR2 YFSETQ. CDR3 in amino acids: CASGQDQSYNEQFF. Here the CDR3 DNA reads TGCGCCAGCGGGCAGGACCAATCCTACAATGAGCAGTTCTTC.

Concerning this clonotype: In this CDR3 the conserved last residue, phenylalanine or tryptophan, is missing, so a read error is likely. The DNA is omitted, as the CDR3 cannot be located on it reliably, and the CDR3 follows TCRdb's listing. V and J are TRBV2 and TRBJ2-7; the listed D gene, TRBD2, was not tested against the DNA. Germline lookup yields CDR1 SNHLY and CDR2 FYNNEI. The CDR3 is 9 amino acids long, termini counted. CDR3 amino acids: CASSESRAG.

The chain joins TRBV19 to TRBJ2-7; 13 bases map to TRBD2. The germline gives CDR1 LNHDA, CDR2 SQIVND (reference sequence). V gave up 4 bases and J gave up 3 bases; unmatched junction bases: 3. The CDR3 is made up of 15 amino acids. The DNA for the CDR3 is TGTGCCAGTAGTACGTGGACTAGCGGGAGCTACGAGCAGTACTTC. Residues: CASSTWTSGSYEQYF. Full variable domain (outside the CDR3, taken from reference TRBV19 and TRBJ2-7): DGGITQSPKYLFRKEGQNVTLSCEQNLNHDAMYWYRQDPGQGLRLIYYSQIVNDFQKGDIAEGYSVSREKKESFPLTVTSAQKNPTAFYLCASSTWTSGSYEQYFGPGTRLTVT.

This clonotype was picked up many times. The chain carries TRBV3-1 and TRBJ2-1, with D possibly matching TRBD2 (6 bases). The V and J ends lost 3 bases and 14 bases respectively, with 17 bases between them. The V gene's germline CDR1 is LGHDT and CDR2 YNNKEL (reference sequence). The CDR3 extends over 13 amino acids. This CDR3 reads CASSQTTSSSKFF. CDR3 DNA: TGTGCCAGCAGCCAGACTACTAGCTCCTCAAAGTTCTTC.

The rearrangement joins TRBV9 to TRBJ2-5; TRBD1 is a possible D gene (5 bases). V shed 0 bases and J shed 1 base, with 10 bases lying between them. CDR3 length: 15 residues. Germline V gene data show CDR1 as SGDLS and CDR2 as YYNGEE. CDR3 DNA: TGTGCCAGCAGCGTAGGTGGGGCAGGCCAAGAGACCCAGTACTTC. This translates into CASSVGGAGQETQYF.

This clonotype was found many times. CDR3 protein: CASSIQRARTDTQYF. The CDR3, as DNA: TGTGCCAGCAGTATCCAGAGGGCGCGAACAGATACGCAGTATTTT. The rearrangement joins TRBV12-3 or TRBV12-4 to TRBJ2-3, with D possibly being TRBD2 (5 bases). The CDR3 runs 15 residues. Deletions cut 5 bases from V and 3 bases from J, with 15 bases between.

This sequence joins TRBV2 and TRBJ1-2; D might be TRBD1 (6 bases). The germline V and J ends were trimmed by 6 bases and 7 bases, with 15 bases remaining between them. CDR3 length equals 13 residues. Per germline, CDR1 SNHLY and CDR2 FYNNEI. The CDR3 nucleotides are TGTGCCAGCAGCCCGGGCAGGGGAGGTGGCTACACCTTC. Encoded protein: CASSPGRGGGYTF.

This clonotype showed up many times. DNA of the CDR3: TGTGCCAGCAGCCCGGGACGGCGAAGCACAGATACGCAGTATTTT. It codes for CASSPGRRSTDTQYF. The chain combines TRBV12-3 or TRBV12-4 with TRBJ2-3, with D perhaps given as TRBD1 or TRBD2 (5 bases each). V lost 6 bases and J 0 bases, leaving 13 bases between the germline ends. The CDR3 is 15 amino acids.